One T cell receptor beta chain is described in this entry. The healthy adult donors were HIV-negative and reported no recent acute infections or vaccinations. Nashville, Tennessee was home to all donors, who were Caucasian adults. Produced via immunoSEQ multiplex PCR; TCRdb's table is partial and in-frame only. The sample has about 990,000 clones, more than 75% seen once. The CDR3 contains 15 residues. The germline V gene encodes CDR1 KGHSH and CDR2 LQKENI. J was trimmed by 7 bases and V by 6 bases; bases with no gene match: 12. The entry originates in a study of shared clonotypes between healthy human individuals. Study information: Contributing individuals were two females and a few males aged 18 to 49.

Sequenced: memory CD4+ T cells from PBMCs. Subset in this sample: CD45RA-negative fraction. The rearrangement uses TRBV18 and TRBJ2-7; TRBD2 aligns across 10 bases. The source of this sequence is a man younger than 30 in good health. Some clones in this sample may be carry-over from other donors' samples. DNA for the CDR3: TGTGCCAGCTCGCAAACTAGCGGGGACGGTGGGGAGCAGTACTTC. It is translated as CASSQTSGDGGEQYF.